This T cell receptor (beta chain) was recorded in a study of shared clonotypes between healthy human individuals. Study overall: Per donor, three plates held CD4 naive cells, three held CD4 memory, two held CD8 naive and one held CD8 memory.

Study findings and constraints: How much donors shared clonotypes was expected to be affected by sequencing depth. Generally, estimated richness proved larger in naive subsets than it did in memory subsets.

The method was immunoSEQ multiplex PCR; TCRdb's version includes in-frame clones alone and lacks a portion of them. The sample contains about 600,000 clones, around 95% of which appear only once. This clone showed up just once. Its cognate antigen is unknown. The naive CD8 fraction comprised CD45RO-negative cells positively selected for CCR7 and excluded terminally differentiated effector memory CD45RA+ cells. The donor population consisted of healthy HIV-negative adults with no recent acute infections or vaccinations. The CDR3 extends over 12 amino acids. V was cut by 7 bases and J by 5 bases, with 12 bases left in between. The germline gives CDR1 MNHEY, CDR2 SMNVEV (reference sequence).

This TCR was recovered from a woman in her twenties or thirties in good health. The V call is TRBV27, the J call TRBJ2-7; the D call may be TRBD1 or TRBD2 (6 bases each). The material sequenced was naive CD8+ T cells sorted from blood. The CDR3 here is CASKGGKNEQYF. The CDR3 coding sequence is TGTGCCAGCAAAGGGGGGAAAAACGAGCAGTACTTC.